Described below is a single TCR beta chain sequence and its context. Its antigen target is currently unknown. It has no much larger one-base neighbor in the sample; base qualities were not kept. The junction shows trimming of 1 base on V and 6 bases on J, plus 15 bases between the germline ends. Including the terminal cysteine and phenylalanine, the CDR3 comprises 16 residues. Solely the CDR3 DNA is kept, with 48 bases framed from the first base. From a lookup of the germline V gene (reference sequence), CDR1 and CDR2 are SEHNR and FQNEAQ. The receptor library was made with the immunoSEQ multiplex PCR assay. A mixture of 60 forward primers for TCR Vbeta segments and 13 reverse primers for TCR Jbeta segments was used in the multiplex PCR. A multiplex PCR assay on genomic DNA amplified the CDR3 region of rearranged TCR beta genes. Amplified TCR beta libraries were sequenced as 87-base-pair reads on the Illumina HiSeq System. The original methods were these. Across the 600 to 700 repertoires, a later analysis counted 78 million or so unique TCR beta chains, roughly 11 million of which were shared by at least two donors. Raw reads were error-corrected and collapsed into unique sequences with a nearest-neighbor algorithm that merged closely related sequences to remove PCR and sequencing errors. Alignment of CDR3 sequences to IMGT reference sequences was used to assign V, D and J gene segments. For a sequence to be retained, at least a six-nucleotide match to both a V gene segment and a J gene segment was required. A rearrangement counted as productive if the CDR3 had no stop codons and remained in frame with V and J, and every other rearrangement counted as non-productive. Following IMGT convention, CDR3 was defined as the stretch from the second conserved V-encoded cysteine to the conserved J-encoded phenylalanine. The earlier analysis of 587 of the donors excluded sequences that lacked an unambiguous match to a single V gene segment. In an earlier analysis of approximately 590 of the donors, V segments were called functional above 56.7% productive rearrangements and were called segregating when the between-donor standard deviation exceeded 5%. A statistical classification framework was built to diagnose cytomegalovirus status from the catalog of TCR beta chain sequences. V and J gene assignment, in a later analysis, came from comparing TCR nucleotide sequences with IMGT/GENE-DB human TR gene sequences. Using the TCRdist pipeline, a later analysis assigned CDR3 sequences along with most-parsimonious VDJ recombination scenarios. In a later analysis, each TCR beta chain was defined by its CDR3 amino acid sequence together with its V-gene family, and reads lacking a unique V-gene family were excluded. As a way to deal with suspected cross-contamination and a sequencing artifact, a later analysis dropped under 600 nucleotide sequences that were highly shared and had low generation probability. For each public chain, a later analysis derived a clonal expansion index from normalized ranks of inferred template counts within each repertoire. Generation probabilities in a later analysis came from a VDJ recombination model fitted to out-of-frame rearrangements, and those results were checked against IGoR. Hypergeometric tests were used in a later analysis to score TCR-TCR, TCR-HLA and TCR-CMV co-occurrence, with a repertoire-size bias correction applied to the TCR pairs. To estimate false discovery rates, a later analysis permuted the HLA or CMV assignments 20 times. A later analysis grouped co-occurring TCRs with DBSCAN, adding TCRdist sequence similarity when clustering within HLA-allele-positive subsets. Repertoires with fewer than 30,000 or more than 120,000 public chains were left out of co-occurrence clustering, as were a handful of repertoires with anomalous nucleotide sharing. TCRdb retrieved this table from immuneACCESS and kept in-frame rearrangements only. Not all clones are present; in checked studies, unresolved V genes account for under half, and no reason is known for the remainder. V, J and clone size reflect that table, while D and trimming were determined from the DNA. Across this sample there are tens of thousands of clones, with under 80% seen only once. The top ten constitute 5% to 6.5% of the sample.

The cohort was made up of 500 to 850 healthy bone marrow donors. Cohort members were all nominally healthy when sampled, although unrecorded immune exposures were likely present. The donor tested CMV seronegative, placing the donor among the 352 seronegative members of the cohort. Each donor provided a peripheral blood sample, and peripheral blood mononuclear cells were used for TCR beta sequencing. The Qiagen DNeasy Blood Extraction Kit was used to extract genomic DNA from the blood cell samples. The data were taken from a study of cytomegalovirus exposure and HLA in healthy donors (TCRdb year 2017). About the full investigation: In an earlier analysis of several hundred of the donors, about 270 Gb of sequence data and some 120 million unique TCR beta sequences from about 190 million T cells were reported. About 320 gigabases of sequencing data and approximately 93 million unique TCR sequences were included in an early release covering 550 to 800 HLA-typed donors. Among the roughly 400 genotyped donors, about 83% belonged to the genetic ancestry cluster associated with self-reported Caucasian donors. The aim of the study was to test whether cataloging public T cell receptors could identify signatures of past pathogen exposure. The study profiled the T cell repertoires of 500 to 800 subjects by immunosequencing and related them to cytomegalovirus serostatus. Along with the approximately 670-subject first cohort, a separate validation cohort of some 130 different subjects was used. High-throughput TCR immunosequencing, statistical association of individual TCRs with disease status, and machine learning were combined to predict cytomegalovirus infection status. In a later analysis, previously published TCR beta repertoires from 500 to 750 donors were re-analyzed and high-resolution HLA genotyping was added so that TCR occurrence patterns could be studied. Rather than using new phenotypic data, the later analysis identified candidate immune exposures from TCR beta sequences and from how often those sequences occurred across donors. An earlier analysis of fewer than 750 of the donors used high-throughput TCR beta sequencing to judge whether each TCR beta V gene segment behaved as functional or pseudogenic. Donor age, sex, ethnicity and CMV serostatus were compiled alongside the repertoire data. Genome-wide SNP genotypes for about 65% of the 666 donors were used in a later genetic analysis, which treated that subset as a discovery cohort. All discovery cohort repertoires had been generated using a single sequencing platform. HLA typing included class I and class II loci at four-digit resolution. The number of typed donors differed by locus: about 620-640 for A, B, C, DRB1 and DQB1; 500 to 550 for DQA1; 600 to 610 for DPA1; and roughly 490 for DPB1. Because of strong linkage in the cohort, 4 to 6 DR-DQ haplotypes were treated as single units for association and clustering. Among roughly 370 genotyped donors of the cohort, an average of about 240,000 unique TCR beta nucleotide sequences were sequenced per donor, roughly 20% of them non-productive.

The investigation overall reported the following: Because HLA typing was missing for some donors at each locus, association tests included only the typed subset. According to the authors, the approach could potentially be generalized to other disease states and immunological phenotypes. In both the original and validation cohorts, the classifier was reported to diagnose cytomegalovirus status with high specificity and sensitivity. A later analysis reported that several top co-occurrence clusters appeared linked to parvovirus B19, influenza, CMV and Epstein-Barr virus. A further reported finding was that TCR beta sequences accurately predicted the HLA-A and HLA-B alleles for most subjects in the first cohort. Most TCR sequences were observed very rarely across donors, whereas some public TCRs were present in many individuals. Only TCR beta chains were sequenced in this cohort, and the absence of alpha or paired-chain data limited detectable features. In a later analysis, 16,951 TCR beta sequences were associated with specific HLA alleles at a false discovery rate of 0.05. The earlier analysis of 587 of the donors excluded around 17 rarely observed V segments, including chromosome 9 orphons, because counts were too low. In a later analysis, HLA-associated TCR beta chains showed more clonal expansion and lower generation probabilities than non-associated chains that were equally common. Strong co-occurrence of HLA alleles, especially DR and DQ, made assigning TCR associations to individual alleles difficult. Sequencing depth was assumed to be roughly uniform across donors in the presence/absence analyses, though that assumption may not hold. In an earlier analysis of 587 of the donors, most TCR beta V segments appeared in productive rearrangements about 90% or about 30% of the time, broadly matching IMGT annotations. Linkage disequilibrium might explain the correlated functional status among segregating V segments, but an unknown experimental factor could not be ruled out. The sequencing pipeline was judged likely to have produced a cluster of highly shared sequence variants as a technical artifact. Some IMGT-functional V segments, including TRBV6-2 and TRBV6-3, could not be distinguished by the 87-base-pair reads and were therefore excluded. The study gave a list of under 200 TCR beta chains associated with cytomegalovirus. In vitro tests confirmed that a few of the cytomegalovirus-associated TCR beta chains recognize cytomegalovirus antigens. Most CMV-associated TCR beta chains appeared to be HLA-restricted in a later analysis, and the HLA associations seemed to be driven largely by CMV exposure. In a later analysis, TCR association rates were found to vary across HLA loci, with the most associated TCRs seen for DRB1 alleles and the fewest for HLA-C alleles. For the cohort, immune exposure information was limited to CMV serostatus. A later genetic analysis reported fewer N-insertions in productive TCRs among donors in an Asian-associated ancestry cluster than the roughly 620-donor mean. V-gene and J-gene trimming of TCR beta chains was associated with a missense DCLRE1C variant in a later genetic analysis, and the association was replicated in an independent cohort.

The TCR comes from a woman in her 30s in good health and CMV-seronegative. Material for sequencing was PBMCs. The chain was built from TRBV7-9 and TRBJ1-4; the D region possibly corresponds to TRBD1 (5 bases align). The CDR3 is CASSLGISGLDEKLFF. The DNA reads TGTGCCAGCAGCTTAGGCATATCAGGGCTTGATGAAAAACTGTTTTTT.